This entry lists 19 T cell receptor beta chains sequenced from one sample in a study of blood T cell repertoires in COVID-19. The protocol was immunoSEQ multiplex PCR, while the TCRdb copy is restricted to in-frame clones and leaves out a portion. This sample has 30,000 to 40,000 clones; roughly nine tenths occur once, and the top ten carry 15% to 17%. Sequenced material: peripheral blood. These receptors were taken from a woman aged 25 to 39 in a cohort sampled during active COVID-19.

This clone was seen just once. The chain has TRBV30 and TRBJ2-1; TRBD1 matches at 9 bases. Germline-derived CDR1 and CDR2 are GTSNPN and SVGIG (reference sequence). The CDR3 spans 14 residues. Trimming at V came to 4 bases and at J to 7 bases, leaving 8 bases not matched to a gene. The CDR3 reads CAWTAGQGFNEQFF. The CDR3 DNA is TGTGCCTGGACAGCAGGACAGGGGTTTAATGAGCAGTTCTTC. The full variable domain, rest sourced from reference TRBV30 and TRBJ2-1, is SQTIHQWPATLVQPVGSPLSLECTVEGTSNPNLYWYRQAAGRGLQLLFYSVGIGQISSEVPQNLSASRPQDRQFILSSKKLLLSDSGFYLCAWTAGQGFNEQFFGPGTRLTVL.

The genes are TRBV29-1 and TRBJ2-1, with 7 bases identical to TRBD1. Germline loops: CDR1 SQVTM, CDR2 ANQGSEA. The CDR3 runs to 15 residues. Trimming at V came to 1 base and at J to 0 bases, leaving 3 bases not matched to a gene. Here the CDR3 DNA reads TGCAGCGTTGAAGGGACAGGCTACTCCTACAATGAGCAGTTCTTC. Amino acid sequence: CSVEGTGYSYNEQFF.

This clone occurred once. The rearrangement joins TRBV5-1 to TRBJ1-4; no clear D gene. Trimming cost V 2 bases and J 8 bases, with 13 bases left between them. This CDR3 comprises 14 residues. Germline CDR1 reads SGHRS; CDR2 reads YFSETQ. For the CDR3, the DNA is TGCGCCAGCAGCTTTAAGGGCGGAGGAGAAAAACTGTTTTTT. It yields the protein CASSFKGGGEKLFF.

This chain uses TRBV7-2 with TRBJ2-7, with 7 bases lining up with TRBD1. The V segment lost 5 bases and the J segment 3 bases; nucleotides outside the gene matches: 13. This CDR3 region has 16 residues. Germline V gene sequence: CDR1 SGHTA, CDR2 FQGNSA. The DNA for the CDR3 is TGTGCCAGCAGCATCGCCCCCGGGCCAGGGGGCTACGAGCAGTACTTC. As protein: CASSIAPGPGGYEQYF.

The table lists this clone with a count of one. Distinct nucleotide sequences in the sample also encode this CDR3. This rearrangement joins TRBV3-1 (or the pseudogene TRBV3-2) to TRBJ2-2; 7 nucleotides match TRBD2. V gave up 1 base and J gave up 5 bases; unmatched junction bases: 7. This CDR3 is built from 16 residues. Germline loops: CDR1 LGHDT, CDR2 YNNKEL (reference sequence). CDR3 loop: CASSQGTSGSTGELFF. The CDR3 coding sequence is TGTGCCAGCAGCCAAGGGACTAGTGGGAGTACCGGGGAGCTGTTTTTT.

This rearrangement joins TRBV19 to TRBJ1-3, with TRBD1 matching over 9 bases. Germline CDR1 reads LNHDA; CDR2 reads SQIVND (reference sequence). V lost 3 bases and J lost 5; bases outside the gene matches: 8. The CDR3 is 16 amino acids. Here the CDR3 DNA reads TGTGCCAGTAGTATCCACCGGACAGGGGATCGAAACACCATATATTTT. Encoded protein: CASSIHRTGDRNTIYF.

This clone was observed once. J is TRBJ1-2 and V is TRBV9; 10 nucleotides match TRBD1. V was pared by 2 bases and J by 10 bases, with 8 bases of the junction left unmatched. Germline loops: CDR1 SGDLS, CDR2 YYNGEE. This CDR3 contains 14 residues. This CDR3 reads CASSVRGTGAPYTF. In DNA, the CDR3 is TGTGCCAGCAGCGTCAGAGGGACAGGGGCGCCCTACACCTTC.

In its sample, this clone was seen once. The chain's CDR3 is CASSGAGGLGEKLFF. The CDR3 DNA sequence: TGTGCCAGCAGCGGTGCAGGGGGTTTAGGAGAAAAACTGTTTTTT. V usage is TRBV9 and J usage is TRBJ1-4, with TRBD1 matching 7 bases. The CDR3 consists of 15 residues. Germline V gene lookup returns CDR1 SGDLS and CDR2 YYNGEE. Unmatched junction bases numbered 10, after V lost 3 bases and J lost 8 bases.

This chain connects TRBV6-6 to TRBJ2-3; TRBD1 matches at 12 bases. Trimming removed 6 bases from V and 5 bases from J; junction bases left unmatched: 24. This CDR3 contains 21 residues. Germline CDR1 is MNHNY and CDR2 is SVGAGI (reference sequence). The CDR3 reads CASSTASGTGGEYESGDTQYF. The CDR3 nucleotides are TGTGCCAGCAGCACCGCGTCCGGGACAGGGGGCGAGTACGAGTCTGGAGATACGCAGTATTTT.

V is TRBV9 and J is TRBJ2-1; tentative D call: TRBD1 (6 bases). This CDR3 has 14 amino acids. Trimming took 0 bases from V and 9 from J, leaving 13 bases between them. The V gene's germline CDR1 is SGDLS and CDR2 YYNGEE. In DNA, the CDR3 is TGTGCCAGCAGCGTAGAGGACAGATTTGTTGAGCAGTTCTTC. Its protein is CASSVEDRFVEQFF.

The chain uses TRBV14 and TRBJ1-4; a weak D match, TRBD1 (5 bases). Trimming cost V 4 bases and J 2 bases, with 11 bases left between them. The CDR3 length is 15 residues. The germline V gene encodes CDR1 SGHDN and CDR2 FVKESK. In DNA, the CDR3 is TGTGCCAGCAGCCTGCAGGGTACCACTAATGAAAAACTGTTTTTT. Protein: CASSLQGTTNEKLFF.

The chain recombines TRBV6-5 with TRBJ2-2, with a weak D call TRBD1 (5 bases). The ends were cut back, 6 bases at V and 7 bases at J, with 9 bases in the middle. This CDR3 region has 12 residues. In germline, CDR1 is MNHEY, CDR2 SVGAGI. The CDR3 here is CASSLQGGELFF. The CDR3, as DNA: TGTGCCAGCAGCCTTCAGGGCGGGGAGCTGTTTTTT.

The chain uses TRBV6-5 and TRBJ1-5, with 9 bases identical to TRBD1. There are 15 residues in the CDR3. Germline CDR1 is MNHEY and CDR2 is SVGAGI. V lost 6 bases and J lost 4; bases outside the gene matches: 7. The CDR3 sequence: CASRLGTGWNQPQHF. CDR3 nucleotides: TGTGCCAGCAGGCTGGGGACAGGGTGGAATCAGCCCCAGCATTTT.

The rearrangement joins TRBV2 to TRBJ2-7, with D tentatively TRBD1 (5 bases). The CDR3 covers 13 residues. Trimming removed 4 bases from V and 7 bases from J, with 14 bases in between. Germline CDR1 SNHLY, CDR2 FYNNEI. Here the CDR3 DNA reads TGTGCCAGCAGTGTGAGACAGACCGATGAGCAGTACTTC. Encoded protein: CASSVRQTDEQYF.

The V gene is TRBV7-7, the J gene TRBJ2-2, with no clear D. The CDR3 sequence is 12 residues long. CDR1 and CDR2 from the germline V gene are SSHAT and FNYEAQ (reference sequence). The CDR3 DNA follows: TGTGCTTCAAAAACGAACACCGGGGAGCTGTTTTTT. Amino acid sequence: CASKTNTGELFF.

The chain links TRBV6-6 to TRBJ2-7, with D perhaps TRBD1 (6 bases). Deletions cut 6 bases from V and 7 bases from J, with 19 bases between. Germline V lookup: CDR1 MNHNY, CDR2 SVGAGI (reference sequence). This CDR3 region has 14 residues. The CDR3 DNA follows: TGTGCCAGCAGGCGGACAGCGGCGGGTTTGGAGCAGTACTTC. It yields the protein CASRRTAAGLEQYF.

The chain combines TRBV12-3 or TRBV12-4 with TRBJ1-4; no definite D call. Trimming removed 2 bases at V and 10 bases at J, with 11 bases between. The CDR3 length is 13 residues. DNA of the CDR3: TGTGCCAGCAGTTTAATCGGGAAGGGAAAACTGTTTTTT. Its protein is CASSLIGKGKLFF.

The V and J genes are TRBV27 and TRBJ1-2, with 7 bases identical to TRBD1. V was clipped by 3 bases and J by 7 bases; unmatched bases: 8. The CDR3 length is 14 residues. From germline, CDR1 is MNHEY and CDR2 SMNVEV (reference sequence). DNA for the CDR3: TGTGCCAGCAGTTTGACAGGGACGGTGGGTGGCTACACCTTC. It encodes CASSLTGTVGGYTF.

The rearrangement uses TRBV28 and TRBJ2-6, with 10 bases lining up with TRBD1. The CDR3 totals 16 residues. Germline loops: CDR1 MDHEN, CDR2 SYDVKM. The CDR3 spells CASQGQGSSGANVLTF. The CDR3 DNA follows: TGTGCAAGCCAGGGACAGGGGAGCTCTGGGGCCAACGTCCTGACTTTC.